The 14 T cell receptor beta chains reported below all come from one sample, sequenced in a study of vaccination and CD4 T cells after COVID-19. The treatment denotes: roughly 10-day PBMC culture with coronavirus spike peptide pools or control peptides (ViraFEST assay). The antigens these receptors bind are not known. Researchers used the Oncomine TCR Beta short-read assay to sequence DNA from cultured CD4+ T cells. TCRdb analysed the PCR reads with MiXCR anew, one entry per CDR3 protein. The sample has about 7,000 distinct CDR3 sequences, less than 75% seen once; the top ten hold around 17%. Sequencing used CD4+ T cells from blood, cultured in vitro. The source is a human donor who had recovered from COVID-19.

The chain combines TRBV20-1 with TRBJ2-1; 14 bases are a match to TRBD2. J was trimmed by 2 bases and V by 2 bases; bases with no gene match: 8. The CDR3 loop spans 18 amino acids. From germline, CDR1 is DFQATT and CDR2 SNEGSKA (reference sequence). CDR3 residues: CSARYRTSGRITYNEQFF. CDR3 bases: TGCAGTGCTAGATACCGGACTAGCGGGAGGATCACCTACAATGAGCAGTTCTTC.

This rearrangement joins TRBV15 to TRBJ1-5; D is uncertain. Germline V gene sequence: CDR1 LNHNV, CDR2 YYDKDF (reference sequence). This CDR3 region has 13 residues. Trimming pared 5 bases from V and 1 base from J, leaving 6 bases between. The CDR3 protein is CATSPRSNQPQHF. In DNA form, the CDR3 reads TGTGCCACCAGCCCCCGAAGCAATCAGCCCCAGCATTTT.

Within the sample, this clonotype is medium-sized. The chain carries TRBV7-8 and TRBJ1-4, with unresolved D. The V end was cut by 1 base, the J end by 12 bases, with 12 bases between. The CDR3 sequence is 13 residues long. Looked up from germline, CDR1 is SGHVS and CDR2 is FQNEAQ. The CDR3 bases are TGTGCCAGCAGCTTAGATACGGACGGTGAACTGTTTTTT. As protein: CASSLDTDGELFF.

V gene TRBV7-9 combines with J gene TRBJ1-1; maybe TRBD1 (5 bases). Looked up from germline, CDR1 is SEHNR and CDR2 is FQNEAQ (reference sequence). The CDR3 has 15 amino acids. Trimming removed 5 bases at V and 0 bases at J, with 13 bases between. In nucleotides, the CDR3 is TGTGCCAGCAGCGCACCCGGGGGTATGAACACTGAAGCTTTCTTT. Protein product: CASSAPGGMNTEAFF.

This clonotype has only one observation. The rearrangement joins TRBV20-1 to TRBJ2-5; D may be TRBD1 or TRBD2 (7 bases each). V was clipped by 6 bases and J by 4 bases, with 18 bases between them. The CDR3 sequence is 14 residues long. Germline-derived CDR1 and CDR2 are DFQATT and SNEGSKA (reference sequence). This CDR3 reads CSAGNRGGAETQYF. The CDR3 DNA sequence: TGCAGTGCCGGGAACAGGGGAGGGGCAGAGACCCAGTACTTC.

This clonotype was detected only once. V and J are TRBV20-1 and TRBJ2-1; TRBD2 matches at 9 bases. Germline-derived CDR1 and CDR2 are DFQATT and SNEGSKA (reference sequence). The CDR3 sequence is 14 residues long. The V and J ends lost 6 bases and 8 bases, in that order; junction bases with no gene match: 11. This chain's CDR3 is CSAELAGVIDEQFF. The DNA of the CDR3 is TGCAGTGCCGAATTAGCGGGAGTAATCGATGAGCAGTTCTTC.

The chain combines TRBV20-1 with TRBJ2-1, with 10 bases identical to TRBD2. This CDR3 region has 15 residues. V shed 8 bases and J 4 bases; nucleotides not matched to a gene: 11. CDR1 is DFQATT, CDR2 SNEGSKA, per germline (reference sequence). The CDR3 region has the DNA TGCAGTCACGTATCTCCTAGCGGGAGTTACAATGAGCAGTTCTTC. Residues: CSHVSPSGSYNEQFF.

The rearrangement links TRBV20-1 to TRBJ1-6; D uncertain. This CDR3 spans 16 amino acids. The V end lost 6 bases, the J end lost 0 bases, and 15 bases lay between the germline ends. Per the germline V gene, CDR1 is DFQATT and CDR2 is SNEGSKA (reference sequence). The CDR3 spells CSAVRGLSSYNSPLHF. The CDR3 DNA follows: TGCAGTGCCGTCCGGGGTTTGAGCTCCTATAATTCACCCCTCCACTTT.

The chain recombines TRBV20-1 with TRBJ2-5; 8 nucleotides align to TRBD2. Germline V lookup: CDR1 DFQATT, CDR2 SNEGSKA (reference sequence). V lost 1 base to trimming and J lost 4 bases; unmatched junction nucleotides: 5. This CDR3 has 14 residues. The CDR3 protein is CSARGGTRRETQYF. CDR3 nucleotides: TGCAGTGCTAGAGGGGGGACTAGGAGAGAGACCCAGTACTTC.

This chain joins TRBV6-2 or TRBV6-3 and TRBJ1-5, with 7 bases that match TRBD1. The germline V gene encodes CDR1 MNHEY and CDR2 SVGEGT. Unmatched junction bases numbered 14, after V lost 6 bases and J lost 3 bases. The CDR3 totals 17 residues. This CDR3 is CASSRSQGRMVNQPQHF. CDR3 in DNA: TGTGCCAGCAGCCGATCACAGGGGAGGATGGTCAATCAGCCCCAGCATTTT.

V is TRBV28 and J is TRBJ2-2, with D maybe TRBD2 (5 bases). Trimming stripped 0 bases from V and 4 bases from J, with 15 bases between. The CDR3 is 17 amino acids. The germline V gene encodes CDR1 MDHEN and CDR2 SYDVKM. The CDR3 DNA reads TGTGCCAGCAGTTTATGGACCGACGGGGAAGCCACCGGGGAGCTGTTTTTT. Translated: CASSLWTDGEATGELFF.

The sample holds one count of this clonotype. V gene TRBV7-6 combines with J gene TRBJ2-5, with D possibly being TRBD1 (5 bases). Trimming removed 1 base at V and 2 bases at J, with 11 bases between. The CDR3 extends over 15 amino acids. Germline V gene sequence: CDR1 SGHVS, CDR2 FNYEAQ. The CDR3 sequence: CASSLGQGRQETQYF. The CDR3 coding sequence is TGTGCCAGCAGCTTAGGGCAGGGTAGGCAAGAGACCCAGTACTTC.

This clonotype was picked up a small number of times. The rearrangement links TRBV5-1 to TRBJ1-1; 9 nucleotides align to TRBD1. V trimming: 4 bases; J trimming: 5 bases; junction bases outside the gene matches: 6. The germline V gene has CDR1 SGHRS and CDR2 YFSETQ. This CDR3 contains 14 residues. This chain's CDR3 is CASSHTGGRTEAFF. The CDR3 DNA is TGCGCCAGCAGCCATACAGGGGGCCGGACTGAAGCTTTCTTT.

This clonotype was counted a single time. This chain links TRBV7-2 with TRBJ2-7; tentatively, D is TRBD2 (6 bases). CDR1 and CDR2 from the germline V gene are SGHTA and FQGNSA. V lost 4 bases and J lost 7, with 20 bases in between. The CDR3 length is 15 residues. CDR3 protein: CASSSPGGALREQYF. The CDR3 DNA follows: TGTGCCAGCAGCTCCCCCGGAGGGGCATTACGAGAGCAGTACTTC. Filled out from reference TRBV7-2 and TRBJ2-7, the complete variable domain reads GAGVSQSPSNKVTEKGKDVELRCDPISGHTALYWYRQSLGQGLEFLIYFQGNSAPDKSGLPSDRFSAERTGGSVSTLTIQRTQQEDSAVYLCASSSPGGALREQYFGPGTRLTVT.